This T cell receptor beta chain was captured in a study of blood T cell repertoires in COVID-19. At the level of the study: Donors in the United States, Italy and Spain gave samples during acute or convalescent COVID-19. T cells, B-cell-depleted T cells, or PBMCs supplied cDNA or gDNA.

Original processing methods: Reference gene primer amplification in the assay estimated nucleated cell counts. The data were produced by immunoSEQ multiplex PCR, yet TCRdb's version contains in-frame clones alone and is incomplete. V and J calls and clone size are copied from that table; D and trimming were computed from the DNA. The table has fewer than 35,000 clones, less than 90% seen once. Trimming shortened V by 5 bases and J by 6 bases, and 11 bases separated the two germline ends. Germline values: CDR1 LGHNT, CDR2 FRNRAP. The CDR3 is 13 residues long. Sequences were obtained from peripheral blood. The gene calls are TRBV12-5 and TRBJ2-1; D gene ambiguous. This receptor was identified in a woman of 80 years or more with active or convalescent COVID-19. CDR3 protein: CASGVSNFNEQFF. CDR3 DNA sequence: TGTGCTAGTGGTGTGAGCAATTTCAATGAGCAGTTCTTC.